This T cell receptor beta chain is drawn from a study of blood T cell repertoires in COVID-19 (dated by TCRdb to 2018 to 2020). Notes on the research overall: The collaborator samples originated in the United States, Italy and Spain and spanned the acute and convalescent phases of COVID-19. The prospective study material was composed of cDNA or gDNA derived from T cells, B-cell-depleted T cells, or PBMCs. Deeply sampled blood TCRbeta repertoires from subjects exposed to, actively infected with, or recovered from COVID-19 were included in the dataset. The repertoires were released in a freely available public database meant as a resource for research on the immune response to SARS-CoV-2. The samples were drawn from the first 160 participants of the ongoing ImmuneRACE study and from 950 to 1,500 subjects provided by 6 global collaborators. Sample metadata almost always included a de-identified subject ID, COVID-19 status, age in years and sex. Where available, HLA class I and class II types were obtained from metadata supplied by the sample provider rather than from assay-based typing.

TCRbeta CDR3 regions were amplified from genomic DNA using the immunoSEQ Assay, a bias-controlled multiplex PCR. For the original study's pipeline: The number of nucleated cells in each sample was estimated from the amplification of reference gene primers within the assay. To quantify the absolute abundance of each unique TCRbeta CDR3 rearrangement, sequence reads were collapsed and filtered. For each sample, productive Simpson clonality was calculated by taking the square root of Simpson's diversity index across productive rearrangements. TCRdb's version of the immuneACCESS table is confined to in-frame rearrangements and falls short of the full clone set. An unresolved V gene accounts for under half of the shortfall where checked; the remainder is of unknown origin. For V, J and clone size, that table is used; D and trimming come from the DNA. For this sample the table gives some 220,000 clones, of which 65% to 90% were detected only once. The ten largest clones take up 2.4% of the sample.

The full study reports these points: How much clinical and demographic metadata was included differed by source and by participant, and the metadata was provided uncurated.

The junction carries 12 bases between V and J, which are trimmed by 0 bases and 2 bases respectively. According to the germline V gene (reference sequence), CDR1 reads SGHKS and CDR2 reads YYEKEE. From its cysteine to its phenylalanine, the CDR3 spans 16 amino acids. Only the CDR3 DNA stays, 48 bases, in frame from base 1. A word on this clone: The antigen it binds to is not known. Within one base of it there is no much larger clone, and no base qualities were kept.

At one collaborating source in Seattle, patients were enrolled during active infection and were followed longitudinally through the course of disease. Whole blood was collected in K2EDTA tubes by collaborating institutions according to the institutions' own protocols. Collaborator samples were shipped for TCRbeta analysis as frozen whole blood, isolated PBMCs, or DNA extracted from either sample type. The chain was built from TRBV5-5 and TRBJ1-5; a weak D assignment points to TRBD1 (5 bases agree). The sequencing input was peripheral blood. The receptor was isolated from a woman between 65 and 79 years old with COVID-19, enrolled during active disease. The nucleotide sequence reads as follows: TGTGCCAGCAGCTTGGTCGTAGGACAAGGCAATCAGCCCCAGCATTTT. Translated, it gives CASSLVVGQGNQPQHF.